This TCR beta chain was captured by sequencing in a study of patients and donors after allogeneic stem cell transplantation. The CDR3 consists of 14 residues. Trimming removed 6 bases at V and 3 bases at J, with 15 bases between. Germline values: CDR1 DFQATT, CDR2 SNEGSKA (reference sequence). TCRdb re-derived calls from the RT-PCR reads in MiXCR, one entry per CDR3 protein. Of roughly 960,000 distinct CDR3 sequences listed, over 15% are singletons. This clonotype has just a few counts. This sequence joins TRBV20-1 and TRBJ2-4, with D perhaps matching TRBD2 (5 bases). This TCR was recovered from a human donor who was either an allogeneic HSCT recipient or a stem cell or donor lymphocyte infusion donor (not recorded which). It is not recorded whose cells these are; they may come from a transplant donor. The specimen sequenced was blood, either unsorted or a sorted T cell fraction (not recorded which). The CDR3 region is CSATHPGIKNIQYF. The CDR3 DNA sequence: TGCAGTGCAACTCACCCGGGAATCAAAAACATTCAGTACTTC.